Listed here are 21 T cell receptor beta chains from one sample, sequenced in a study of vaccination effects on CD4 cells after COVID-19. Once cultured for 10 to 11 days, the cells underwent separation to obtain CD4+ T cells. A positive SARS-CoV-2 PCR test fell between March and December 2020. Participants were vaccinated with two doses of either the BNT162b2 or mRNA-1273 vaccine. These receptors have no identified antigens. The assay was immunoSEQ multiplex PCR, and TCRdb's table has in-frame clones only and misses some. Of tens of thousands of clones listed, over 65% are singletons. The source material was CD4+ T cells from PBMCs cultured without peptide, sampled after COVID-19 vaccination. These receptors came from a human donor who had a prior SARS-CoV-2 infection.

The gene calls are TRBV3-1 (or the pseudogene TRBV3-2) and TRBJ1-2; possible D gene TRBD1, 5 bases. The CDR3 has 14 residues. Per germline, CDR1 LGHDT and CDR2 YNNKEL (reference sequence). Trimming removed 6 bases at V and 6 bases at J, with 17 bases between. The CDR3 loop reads CASRRGSDGDGYTF. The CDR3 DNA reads TGTGCCAGCAGAAGGGGATCCGATGGGGATGGCTACACCTTC.

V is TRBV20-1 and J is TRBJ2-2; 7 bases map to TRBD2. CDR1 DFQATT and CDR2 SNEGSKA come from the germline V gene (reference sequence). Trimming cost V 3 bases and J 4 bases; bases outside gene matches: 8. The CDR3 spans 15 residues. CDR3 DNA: TGCAGTGCTAGTTTGGCGGGAGTACGCACCGGGGAGCTGTTTTTT. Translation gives CSASLAGVRTGELFF.

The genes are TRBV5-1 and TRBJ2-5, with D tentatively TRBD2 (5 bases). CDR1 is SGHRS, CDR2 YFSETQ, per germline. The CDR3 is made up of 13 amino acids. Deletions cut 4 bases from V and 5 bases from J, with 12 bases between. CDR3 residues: CASSIQWRETQYF. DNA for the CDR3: TGCGCCAGCAGCATCCAGTGGAGGGAGACCCAGTACTTC.

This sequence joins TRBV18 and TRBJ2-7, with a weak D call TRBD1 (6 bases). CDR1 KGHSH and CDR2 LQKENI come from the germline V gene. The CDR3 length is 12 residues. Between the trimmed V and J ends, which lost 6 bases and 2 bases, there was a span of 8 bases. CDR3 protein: CASSTGPYEQYF. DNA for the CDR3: TGTGCCAGCTCTACAGGGCCCTACGAGCAGTACTTC. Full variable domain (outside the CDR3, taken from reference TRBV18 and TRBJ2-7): NAGVMQNPRHLVRRRGQEARLRCSPMKGHSHVYWYRQLPEEGLKFMVYLQKENIIDESGMPKERFSAEFPKEGPSILRIQQVVRGDSAAYFCASSTGPYEQYFGPGTRLTVT.

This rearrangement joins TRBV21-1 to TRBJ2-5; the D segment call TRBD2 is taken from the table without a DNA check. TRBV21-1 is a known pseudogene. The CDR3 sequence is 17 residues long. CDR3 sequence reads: CASSKDLAGGAPETQYF. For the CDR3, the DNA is TGTGCCAGCAGCAAGGACCTAGCGGGAGGTGCCCCAGAGACCCAGTACTTC.

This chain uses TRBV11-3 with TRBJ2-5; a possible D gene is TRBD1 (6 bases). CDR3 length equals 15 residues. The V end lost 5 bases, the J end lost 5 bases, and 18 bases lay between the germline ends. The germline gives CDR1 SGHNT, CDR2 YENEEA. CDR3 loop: CASSPGTHRAETQYF. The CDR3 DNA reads TGTGCCAGCAGCCCCGGGACCCACAGGGCGGAGACCCAGTACTTC. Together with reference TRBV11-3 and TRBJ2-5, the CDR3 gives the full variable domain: EAGVVQSPRYKIIEKKQPVAFWCNPISGHNTLYWYLQNLGQGPELLIRYENEEAVDDSQLPKDRFSAERLKGVDSTLKIQPAELGDSAVYLCASSPGTHRAETQYFGPGTRLLVL.

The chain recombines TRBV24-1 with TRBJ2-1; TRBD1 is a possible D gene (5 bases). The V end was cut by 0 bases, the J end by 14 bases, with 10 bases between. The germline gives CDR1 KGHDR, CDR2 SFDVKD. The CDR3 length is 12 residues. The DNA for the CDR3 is TGTGCCACCAGTGATTTGAGACAGAATGAGTTCTTC. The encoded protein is CATSDLRQNEFF.

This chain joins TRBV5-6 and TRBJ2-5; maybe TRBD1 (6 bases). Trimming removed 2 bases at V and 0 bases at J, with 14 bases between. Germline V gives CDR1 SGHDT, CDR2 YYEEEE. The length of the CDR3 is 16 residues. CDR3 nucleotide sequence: TGTGCCAGCAGCTTTAGGGGGACGTCTTACCAAGAGACCCAGTACTTC. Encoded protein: CASSFRGTSYQETQYF.

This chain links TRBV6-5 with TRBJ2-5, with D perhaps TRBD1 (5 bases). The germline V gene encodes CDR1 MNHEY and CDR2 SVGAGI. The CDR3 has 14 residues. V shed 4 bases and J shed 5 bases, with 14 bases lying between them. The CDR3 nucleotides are TGTGCCAGCAGTTCTTGGACAAGATCGGAGACCCAGTACTTC. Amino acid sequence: CASSSWTRSETQYF.

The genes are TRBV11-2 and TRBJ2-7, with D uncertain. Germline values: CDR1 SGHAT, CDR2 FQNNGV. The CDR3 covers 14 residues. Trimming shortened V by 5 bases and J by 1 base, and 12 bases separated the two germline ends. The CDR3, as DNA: TGTGCCAGCAGCCCCAACGTGCAATCCTACGAGCAGTACTTC. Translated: CASSPNVQSYEQYF.

The CDR3 protein is CAWSVRSGYSNQPQHF. The CDR3 bases are TGTGCCTGGAGTGTACGATCTGGATATAGCAATCAGCCCCAGCATTTT. The chain links TRBV30 to TRBJ1-5; D is unclear. Trimming took 0 bases from V and 0 from J, leaving 12 bases between them. Germline CDR1 GTSNPN, CDR2 SVGIG (reference sequence). The CDR3 loop spans 16 amino acids. The full variable domain, completed using reference TRBV30 and TRBJ1-5, is SQTIHQWPATLVQPVGSPLSLECTVEGTSNPNLYWYRQAAGRGLQLLFYSVGIGQISSEVPQNLSASRPQDRQFILSSKKLLLSDSGFYLCAWSVRSGYSNQPQHFGDGTRLSIL.

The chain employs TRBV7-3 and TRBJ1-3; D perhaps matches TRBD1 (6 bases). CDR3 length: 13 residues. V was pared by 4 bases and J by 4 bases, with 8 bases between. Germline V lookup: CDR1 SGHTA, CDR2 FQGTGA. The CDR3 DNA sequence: TGTGCCAGCAGCTCGGGACAAGGAAACACCATATATTTT. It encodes CASSSGQGNTIYF.

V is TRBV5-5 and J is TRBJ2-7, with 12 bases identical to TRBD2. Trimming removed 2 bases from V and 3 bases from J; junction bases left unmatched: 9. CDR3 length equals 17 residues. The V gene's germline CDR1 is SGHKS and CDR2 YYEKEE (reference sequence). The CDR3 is CASSLRLAGEGDYEQYF. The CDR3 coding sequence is TGTGCCAGCAGCTTAAGACTAGCGGGAGAGGGGGACTACGAGCAGTACTTC.

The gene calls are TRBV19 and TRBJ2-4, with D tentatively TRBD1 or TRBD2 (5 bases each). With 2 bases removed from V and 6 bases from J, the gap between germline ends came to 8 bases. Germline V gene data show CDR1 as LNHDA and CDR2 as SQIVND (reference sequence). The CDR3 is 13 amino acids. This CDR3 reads CASSISGGNIQYF. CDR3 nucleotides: TGTGCCAGTAGTATATCTGGGGGAAACATTCAGTACTTC.

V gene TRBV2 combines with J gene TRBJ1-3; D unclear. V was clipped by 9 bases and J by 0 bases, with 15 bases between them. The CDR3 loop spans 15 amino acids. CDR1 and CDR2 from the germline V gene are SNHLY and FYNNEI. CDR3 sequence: CARSQSTGSGNTIYF. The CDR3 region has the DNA TGTGCCAGGAGTCAATCGACGGGCTCTGGAAACACCATATATTTT.

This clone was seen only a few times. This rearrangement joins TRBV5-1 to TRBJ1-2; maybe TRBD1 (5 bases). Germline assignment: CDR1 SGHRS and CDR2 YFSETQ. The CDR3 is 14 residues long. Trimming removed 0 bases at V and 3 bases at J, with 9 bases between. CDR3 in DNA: TGCGCCAGCAGCTTGGATGGGGGTGACTATGGCTACACCTTC. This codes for CASSLDGGDYGYTF.

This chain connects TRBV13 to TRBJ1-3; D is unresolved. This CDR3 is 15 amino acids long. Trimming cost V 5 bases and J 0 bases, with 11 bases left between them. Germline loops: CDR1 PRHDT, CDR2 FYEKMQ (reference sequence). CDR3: CASSLTSYSGNTIYF. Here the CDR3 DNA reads TGTGCCAGCAGCCTAACTTCCTACTCTGGAAACACCATATATTTT.

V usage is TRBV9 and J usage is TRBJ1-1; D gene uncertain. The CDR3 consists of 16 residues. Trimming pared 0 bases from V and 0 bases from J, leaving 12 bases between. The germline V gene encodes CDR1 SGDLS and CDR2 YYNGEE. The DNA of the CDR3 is TGTGCCAGCAGCGTAGGGTCTCGAGGGTTGAACACTGAAGCTTTCTTT. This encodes CASSVGSRGLNTEAFF.

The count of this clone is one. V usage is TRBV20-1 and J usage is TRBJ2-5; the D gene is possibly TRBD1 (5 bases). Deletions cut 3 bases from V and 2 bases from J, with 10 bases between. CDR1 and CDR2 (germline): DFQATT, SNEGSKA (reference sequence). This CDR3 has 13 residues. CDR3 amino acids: CSASDSYQETQYF. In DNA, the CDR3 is TGCAGTGCTAGTGACAGCTATCAAGAGACCCAGTACTTC.

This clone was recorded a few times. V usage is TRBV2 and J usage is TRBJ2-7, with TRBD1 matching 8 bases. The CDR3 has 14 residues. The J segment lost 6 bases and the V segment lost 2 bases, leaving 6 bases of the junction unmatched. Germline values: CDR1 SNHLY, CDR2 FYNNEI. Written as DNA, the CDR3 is TGTGCCAGCAGTGAACGCCCAGGGGGCGGCGAGCAGTACTTC. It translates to CASSERPGGGEQYF.

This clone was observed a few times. The CDR3 DNA sequence: TGTGCCAGCAGCTCGTTGGGCAACTACAATGAGCAGTTCTTC. Protein: CASSSLGNYNEQFF. The rearrangement uses TRBV7-3 and TRBJ2-1; D not certain. Deletions cut 4 bases from V and 3 bases from J, with 10 bases between. The CDR3 is made up of 14 amino acids. The germline CDR1 and CDR2 sequences are SGHTA and FQGTGA.